This entry features one T cell receptor beta chain sequence. Clones were sequenced by immunoSEQ multiplex PCR, and TCRdb holds only the in-frame ones, with some missing. The profile shows 400,000 to 450,000 clones, about nine tenths of them singletons. The CDR3 runs to 16 residues. With 5 bases removed from V and 7 bases from J, the gap between germline ends came to 18 bases. Germline values: CDR1 PRHDT, CDR2 FYEKMQ (reference sequence). This specimen belongs to a study of blood T cell repertoires in COVID-19. Background on the study: The United States, Italy and Spain were the sources of the acute and convalescent COVID-19 samples.

Categorization into cohorts depended on clinical history that participants reported. This receptor was obtained from a man aged 18-30 years who had recovered from COVID-19. The chain carries TRBV13 and TRBJ1-6; weak D call: TRBD1 (5 bases). Sequenced sample: PBMCs or T cells enriched from blood (not recorded which). The DNA of the CDR3 is TGTGCCAGCAGCGTTCTGGGGGGTTCACTGAATTCACCCCTCCACTTT. Residues: CASSVLGGSLNSPLHF.